This entry lists 6 T cell receptor beta chains sequenced from one sample in a study of cytomegalovirus exposure and HLA in healthy donors. Primers included in the PCR were 60 Vbeta and 13 Jbeta primers. Repertoires were generated with immunoSEQ multiplex PCR, while TCRdb's copy carries only in-frame clones and drops some. The sample contains approximately 140,000 clones, approximately 80% of which appear only once. The sample comprised PBMCs. The receptors come from a woman between 45 and 65 years old in good health and CMV-seronegative.

In its sample, this clone was seen a few times. The J gene is TRBJ1-5, the V gene TRBV10-2; TRBD1 matches at 11 bases. The CDR3 extends over 15 amino acids. V was pared by 10 bases and J by 1 base, with 6 bases of the junction left unmatched. CDR1 is WSHSY, CDR2 SAAADI, per germline. The CDR3 DNA reads TGCGCCACCAGGACAGGGGGCGCGAGCAATCAGCCCCAGCATTTT. It yields the protein CATRTGGASNQPQHF.

This clone turned up a few times. CDR3: CASLVGSFTDTQYF. The CDR3 DNA reads as TGTGCCAGCTTGGTGGGGAGTTTCACAGATACGCAGTATTTT. The chain couples TRBV7-2 to TRBJ2-3; tentative D call: TRBD2 (5 bases). Germline CDR1 and CDR2: SGHTA and FQGNSA. V was pared by 8 bases and J by 2 bases, with 14 bases between. The CDR3 is made up of 14 amino acids.

The chain employs TRBV4-1 and TRBJ2-2; 9 nucleotides match TRBD2. The CDR3 consists of 20 residues. Germline V gives CDR1 MGHRA, CDR2 YSYEKL. J lost 0 bases, V lost 0 bases, and 11 bases had no gene match. CDR3 residues: CASSQERSLAGRSNTGELFF. The CDR3 region has the DNA TGCGCCAGCAGCCAAGAGCGTTCGCTAGCGGGGAGGTCGAACACCGGGGAGCTGTTTTTT.

The V call is TRBV4-1, the J call TRBJ1-2; a possible D gene is TRBD1 (6 bases). The CDR3 extends over 19 amino acids. V lost 1 base and J lost 0, with 21 bases in between. Germline CDR1 is MGHRA and CDR2 is YSYEKL. The CDR3 loop is CASSQGPTGPLYSNYGYTF. Here the CDR3 DNA reads TGCGCCAGCAGCCAAGGACCAACAGGGCCGCTTTACTCTAACTATGGCTACACCTTC.

The rearrangement uses TRBV5-4 and TRBJ1-6, with 7 bases matching TRBD1. The germline gives CDR1 SGHNT, CDR2 YYREEE (reference sequence). Germline trimming cut 2 bases from V and 8 bases from J; bases unmatched to any gene: 4. The CDR3 has 14 residues. In DNA form, the CDR3 reads TGTGCCAGCAGCTTTGACAGGGACGATTCACCCCTCCACTTT. It translates to CASSFDRDDSPLHF. Full variable domain (remainder filled in from reference TRBV5-4 and TRBJ1-6): ETGVTQSPTHLIKTRGQQVTLRCSSQSGHNTVSWYQQALGQGPQFIFQYYREEENGRGNFPPRFSGLQFPNYSSELNVNALELDDSALYLCASSFDRDDSPLHFGNGTRLTVT.

The chain links TRBV7-6 to TRBJ1-5, with 8 nucleotides matching TRBD1. The CDR3 extends over 19 amino acids. The germline gives CDR1 SGHVS, CDR2 FNYEAQ. With V trimmed by 5 bases and J by 2 bases, 17 bases remained unmatched. The CDR3, as DNA: TGTGCCAGCAGCAACCAAAGGGACAGGCATTCGGGAGGCAATCAGCCCCAGCATTTT. Its translation: CASSNQRDRHSGGNQPQHF.